The rows below give T cell receptor beta chains drawn from one sample of a study of T cell repertoires in cytomegalovirus infection. These receptors have no identified antigens. Via MiXCR, TCRdb re-called the reads, giving one row per CDR3 protein. In the table there are around 750,000 distinct CDR3 sequences, approximately 30% of which are singletons. This specimen was cultured CD8+ T cells from PBMCs, taken from culture after CMV antigen stimulation. The origin of the receptors is a human donor in good health (CMV status not recorded). Some clones in this sample may be carry-over from other donors' samples. CDR3s include the opening cysteine and the closing phenylalanine or tryptophan. Fields, in order: V gene, clone size, J gene, D gene, CDR3 protein, CDR3 DNA. D genes are given only for firm matches. Not every row has a clone size; where given, it reads once, few, many or a size class.

v_call: TRBV12-3/TRBV12-4; clone_size: NA; j_call: TRBJ2-7; d_call: NA; cdr3_aa: CANRTIESYEQYF; cdr3_nt: TGTGCCAACAGAACCATAGAATCCTACGAGCAGTACTTC
v_call: TRBV2; clone_size: few; j_call: TRBJ2-3; d_call: NA; cdr3_aa: CASYWWGSSTDTQYF; cdr3_nt: TGTGCCAGCTACTGGTGGGGATCATCCACAGATACGCAGTATTTT
v_call: TRBV7-6; clone_size: few; j_call: TRBJ1-5; d_call: TRBD1; cdr3_aa: CASSLADRDISNQPQHF; cdr3_nt: TGTGCCAGCAGCTTGGCAGACAGGGACATAAGCAATCAGCCCCAGCATTTT
v_call: TRBV5-1; clone_size: few; j_call: TRBJ1-2; d_call: NA; cdr3_aa: CASSLKRPTF; cdr3_nt: TGCGCCAGCAGCTTGAAGCGGCCCACCTTC
v_call: TRBV5-8; clone_size: NA; j_call: TRBJ2-1; d_call: TRBD2; cdr3_aa: CASSLAASGALEQFF; cdr3_nt: TGTGCCAGCAGCTTGGCGGCTAGCGGGGCCCTTGAGCAGTTCTTC
v_call: TRBV28; clone_size: NA; j_call: TRBJ1-1; d_call: NA; cdr3_aa: CASSFYKARLGNTEAFF; cdr3_nt: TGTGCCAGCAGTTTCTATAAGGCGAGGTTGGGGAACACTGAAGCTTTCTTT
v_call: TRBV5-8; clone_size: once; j_call: TRBJ1-5; d_call: NA; cdr3_aa: CASSLALRREGNNQPQHF; cdr3_nt: TGTGCCAGCAGCTTGGCATTACGGAGGGAAGGAAACAATCAGCCCCAGCATTTT
v_call: TRBV6-1; clone_size: few; j_call: TRBJ1-1; d_call: NA; cdr3_aa: CASSVTTRTEAFF; cdr3_nt: TGTGCCAGCAGTGTGACCACGAGGACTGAAGCTTTCTTT
v_call: TRBV10-3; clone_size: few; j_call: TRBJ2-7; d_call: TRBD1; cdr3_aa: CAISESGQGFYEQYF; cdr3_nt: TGTGCCATCAGTGAGTCGGGACAGGGTTTCTACGAGCAGTACTTC
v_call: TRBV6-1; clone_size: NA; j_call: TRBJ2-1; d_call: NA; cdr3_aa: CASSVSGEIYNEQFF; cdr3_nt: TGTGCCAGCAGTGTATCGGGGGAGATTTACAATGAGCAGTTCTTC
v_call: TRBV7-4; clone_size: NA; j_call: TRBJ2-3; d_call: NA; cdr3_aa: CASSLEADSQSLWRTDTQYF; cdr3_nt: TGTGCCAGCAGCTTAGAGGCGGACAGCCAATCATTATGGCGCACAGATACGCAGTATTTT
v_call: TRBV11-2; clone_size: NA; j_call: TRBJ1-5; d_call: NA; cdr3_aa: CASSLMPGATSNQPQHF; cdr3_nt: TGTGCCAGCAGCTTGATGCCAGGGGCGACTAGCAATCAGCCCCAGCATTTT
v_call: TRBV27; clone_size: few; j_call: TRBJ2-4; d_call: NA; cdr3_aa: CASSISGRGPENIQYF; cdr3_nt: TGTGCCAGCAGTATATCCGGCAGGGGACCAGAAAACATTCAGTACTTC
v_call: TRBV11-2; clone_size: few; j_call: TRBJ2-1; d_call: TRBD2; cdr3_aa: CASSDPGLAGGGAYNEQFF; cdr3_nt: TGTGCCAGCAGCGATCCGGGACTAGCGGGGGGCGGCGCCTACAATGAGCAGTTCTTC
v_call: TRBV7-6; clone_size: many; j_call: TRBJ2-2; d_call: NA; cdr3_aa: CASRQNTGELFF; cdr3_nt: TGTGCCAGCAGACAAAACACCGGGGAGCTGTTTTTT